This TCR beta chain was sequenced for a study of OX40 agonist ivuxolimab in advanced cancers. Background on the study: Patients received ivuxolimab, an intravenous treatment, every 2 weeks at 0.01 to 10 mg/kg. Patients were roughly 83% male with ages about 20 to 79, mean around 58. The study, taken as a whole, reports: Among patients with partial responses at 0.1-3.0 mg/kg, clonal expansion was among the lowest.

The timepoints at which blood was sampled were baseline, cycle 4 day 1, and cycle 7 day 1. The CDR3 runs to 13 residues. Germline V gene data show CDR1 as SEHNR and CDR2 as FQNEAQ (reference sequence). Produced via immunoSEQ multiplex PCR; TCRdb's table is partial and in-frame only. This table holds tens of thousands of clones, approximately 90% found once. Comment on this clone: The antigen remains undetermined.

The source is an adult with an advanced solid tumor such as melanoma, head and neck, liver or kidney cancer. Sequences were derived from CD4+ or CD8+ T cells sorted from blood, sampled in a trial of the OX40 agonist ivuxolimab. The chain combines TRBV7-9 with TRBJ2-5; TRBD1 is a possible D gene (6 bases). The DNA end is more similar to TRBJ2-7, so the J call may be wrong. The CDR3 nucleotides read TGTGCCAGCAGCCGTGGACAGTACTACGAGCAGTACTTC. Protein sequence: CASSRGQYYEQYF.